Sequencing of this TCR beta chain was carried out in a study of CD8+CD57+ T cells in acquired aplastic anemia. The use of genomic DNA as template underpinned the TCR beta VDJ and CDR3 profiling. Each CDR3 protein gets one entry after TCRdb re-called the reads with MiXCR. The table records about 180,000 distinct CDR3 sequences, roughly 50% of them present only once. Sequenced patients had shown CD8+CD57+ cell expansion by flow cytometry. CDR3 size: 16 residues. V lost 5 bases to trimming and J lost 6 bases, with 20 bases between them. CDR1 and CDR2 (germline): SGHTA, FQGTGA. V gene TRBV7-3 combines with J gene TRBJ2-1; D is perhaps TRBD1 or TRBD2 (6 bases each). The sample comprised sorted CD4+, CD8+, or CD8+CD57+ T cells (not recorded which) from PBMCs. The clonotype originates from a human donor with aplastic anemia. The CDR3 reads CASSLNTGTLGNEQFF. The CDR3 coding sequence is TGTGCCAGCAGCCTGAATACAGGGACTTTGGGCAATGAGCAGTTCTTC.